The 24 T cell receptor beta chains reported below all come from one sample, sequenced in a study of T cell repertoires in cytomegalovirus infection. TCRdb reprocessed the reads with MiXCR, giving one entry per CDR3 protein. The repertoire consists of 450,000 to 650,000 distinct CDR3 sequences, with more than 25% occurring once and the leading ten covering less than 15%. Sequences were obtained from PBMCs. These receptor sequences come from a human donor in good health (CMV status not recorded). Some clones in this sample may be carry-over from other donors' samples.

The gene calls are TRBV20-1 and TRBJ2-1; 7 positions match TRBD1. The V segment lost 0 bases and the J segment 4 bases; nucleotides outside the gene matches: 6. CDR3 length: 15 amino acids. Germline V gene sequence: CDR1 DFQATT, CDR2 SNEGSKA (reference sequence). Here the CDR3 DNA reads TGCAGTGCTAGAGAACTACAGGGGAGTTACAATGAGCAGTTCTTC. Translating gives CSARELQGSYNEQFF.

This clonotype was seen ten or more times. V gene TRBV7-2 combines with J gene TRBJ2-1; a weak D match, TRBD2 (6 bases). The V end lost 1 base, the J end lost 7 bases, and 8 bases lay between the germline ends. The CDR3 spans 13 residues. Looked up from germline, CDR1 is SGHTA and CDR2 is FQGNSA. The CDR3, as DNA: TGTGCCAGCAGCTTAGGACTAGAGAATGAGCAGTTCTTC. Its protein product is CASSLGLENEQFF.

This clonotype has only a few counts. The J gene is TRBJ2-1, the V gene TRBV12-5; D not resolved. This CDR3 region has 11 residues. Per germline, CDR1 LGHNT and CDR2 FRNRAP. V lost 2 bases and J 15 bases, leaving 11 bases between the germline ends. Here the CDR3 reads CASGLIGLVFF. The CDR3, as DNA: TGTGCTAGTGGTTTGATCGGCCTAGTGTTCTTC.

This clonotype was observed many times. The CDR3 DNA reads as TGTGCCAGCAGGACGGGAGCCTCCTACGAGCAGTACTTC. Residues: CASRTGASYEQYF. The chain has TRBV6-2 or TRBV6-3 and TRBJ2-7; D perhaps matches TRBD2 (6 bases). Looked up from germline, CDR1 is MNHEY and CDR2 is SVGEGT. Trimming pared 6 bases from V and 0 bases from J, leaving 9 bases between. The length of the CDR3 is 13 residues.

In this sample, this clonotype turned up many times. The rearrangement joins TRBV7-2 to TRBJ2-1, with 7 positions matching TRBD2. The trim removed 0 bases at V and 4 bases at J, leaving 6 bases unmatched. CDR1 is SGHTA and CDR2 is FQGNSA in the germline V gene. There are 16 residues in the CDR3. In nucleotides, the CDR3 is TGTGCCAGCAGCTTAGCGTTTGCTAGCGGATACAATGAGCAGTTCTTC. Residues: CASSLAFASGYNEQFF. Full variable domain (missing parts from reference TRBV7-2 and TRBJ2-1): GAGVSQSPSNKVTEKGKDVELRCDPISGHTALYWYRQSLGQGLEFLIYFQGNSAPDKSGLPSDRFSAERTGGSVSTLTIQRTQQEDSAVYLCASSLAFASGYNEQFFGPGTRLTVL.

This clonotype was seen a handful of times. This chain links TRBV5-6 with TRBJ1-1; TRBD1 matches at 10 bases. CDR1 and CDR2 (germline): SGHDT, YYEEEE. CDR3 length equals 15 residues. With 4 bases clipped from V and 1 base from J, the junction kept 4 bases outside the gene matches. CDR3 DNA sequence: TGTGCCAGCAGCCATAGGACAGGGGGGAACACTGAAGCTTTCTTT. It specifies CASSHRTGGNTEAFF.

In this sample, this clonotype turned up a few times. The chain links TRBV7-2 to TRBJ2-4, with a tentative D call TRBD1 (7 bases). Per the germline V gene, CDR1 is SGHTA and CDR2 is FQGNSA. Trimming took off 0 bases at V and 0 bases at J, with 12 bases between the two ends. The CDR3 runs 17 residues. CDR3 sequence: CASSLARQGLAKNIQYF. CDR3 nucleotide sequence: TGTGCCAGCAGCTTAGCTCGACAGGGACTAGCCAAAAACATTCAGTACTTC.

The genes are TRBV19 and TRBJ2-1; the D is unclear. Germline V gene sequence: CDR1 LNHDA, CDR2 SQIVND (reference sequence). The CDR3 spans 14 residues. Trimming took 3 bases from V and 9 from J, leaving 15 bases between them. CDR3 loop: CASSISDGYGEQFF. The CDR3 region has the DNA TGTGCCAGTAGTATTTCCGACGGATATGGTGAGCAGTTCTTC.

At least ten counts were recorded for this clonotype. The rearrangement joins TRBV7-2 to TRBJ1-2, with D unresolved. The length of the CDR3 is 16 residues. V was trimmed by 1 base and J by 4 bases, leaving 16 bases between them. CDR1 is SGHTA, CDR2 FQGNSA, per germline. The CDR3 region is CASSLDRGSFSYGYTF. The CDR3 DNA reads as TGTGCCAGCAGCTTAGATCGGGGAAGTTTTAGCTATGGCTACACCTTC.

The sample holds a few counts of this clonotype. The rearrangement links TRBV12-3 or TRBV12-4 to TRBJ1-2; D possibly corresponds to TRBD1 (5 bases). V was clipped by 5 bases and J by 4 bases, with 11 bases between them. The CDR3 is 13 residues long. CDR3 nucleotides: TGTGCCAGCAGTAAGCAAAGGGGCTATGGCTACACCTTC. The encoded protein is CASSKQRGYGYTF.

The CDR3 region is CASSLDRVRAAQHF. As DNA, the CDR3 is TGTGCCAGCAGTTTGGACAGGGTTCGTGCGGCCCAGCATTTT. The chain links TRBV28 to TRBJ1-5; 8 nucleotides align to TRBD1. V was pared by 3 bases and J by 11 bases, with 9 bases of the junction left unmatched. The CDR3 consists of 14 residues. Germline loops: CDR1 MDHEN, CDR2 SYDVKM.

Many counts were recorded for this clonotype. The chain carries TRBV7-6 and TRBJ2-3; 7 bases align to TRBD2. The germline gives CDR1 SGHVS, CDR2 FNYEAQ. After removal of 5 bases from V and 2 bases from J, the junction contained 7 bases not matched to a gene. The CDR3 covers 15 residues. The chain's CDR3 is CASSPSGENTDTQYF. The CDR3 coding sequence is TGTGCCAGCAGCCCGAGCGGGGAGAACACAGATACGCAGTATTTT.

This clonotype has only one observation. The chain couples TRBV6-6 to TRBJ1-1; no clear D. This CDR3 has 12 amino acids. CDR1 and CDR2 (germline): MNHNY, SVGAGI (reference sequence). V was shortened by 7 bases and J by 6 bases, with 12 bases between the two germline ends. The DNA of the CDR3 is TGTGCCAGCAAAACGGACGGGCCTGAAGCTTTCTTT. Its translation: CASKTDGPEAFF.

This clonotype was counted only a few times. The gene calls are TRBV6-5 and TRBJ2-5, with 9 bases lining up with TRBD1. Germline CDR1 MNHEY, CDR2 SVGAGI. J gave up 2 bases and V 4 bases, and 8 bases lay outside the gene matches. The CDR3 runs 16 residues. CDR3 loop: CASSSRPTGGQETQYF. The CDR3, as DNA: TGTGCCAGCAGTTCCCGCCCGACAGGGGGGCAAGAGACCCAGTACTTC.

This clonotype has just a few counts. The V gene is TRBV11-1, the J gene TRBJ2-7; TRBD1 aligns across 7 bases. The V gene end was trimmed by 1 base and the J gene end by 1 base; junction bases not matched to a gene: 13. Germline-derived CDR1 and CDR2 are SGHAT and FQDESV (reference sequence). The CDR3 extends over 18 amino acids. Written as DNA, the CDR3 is TGTGCCAGCAGCTTAGAGGTCACGGGACAGTTCCTATCCTACGAGCAGTACTTC. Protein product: CASSLEVTGQFLSYEQYF.

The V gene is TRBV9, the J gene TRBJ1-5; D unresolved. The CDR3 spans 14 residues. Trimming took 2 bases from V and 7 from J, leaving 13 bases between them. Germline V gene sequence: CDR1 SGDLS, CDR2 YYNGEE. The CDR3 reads CASSVGSSEQPQHF. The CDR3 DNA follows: TGTGCCAGCAGCGTGGGGTCGTCTGAACAGCCCCAGCATTTT.

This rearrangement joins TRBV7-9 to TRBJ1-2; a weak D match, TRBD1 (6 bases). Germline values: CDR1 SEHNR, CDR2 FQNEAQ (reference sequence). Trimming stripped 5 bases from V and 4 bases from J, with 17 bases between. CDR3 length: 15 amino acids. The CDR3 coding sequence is TGTGCCAGCAGCATCGGACAGCGAGGTTCCTATGGCTACACCTTC. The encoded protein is CASSIGQRGSYGYTF.

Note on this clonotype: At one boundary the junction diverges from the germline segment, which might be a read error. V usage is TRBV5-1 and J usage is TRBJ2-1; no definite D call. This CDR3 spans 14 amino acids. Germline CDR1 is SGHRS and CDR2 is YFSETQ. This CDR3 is CASSLTNSYNKQFF. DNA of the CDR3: TGCGCCAGCAGCTTGACGAATTCCTACAATAAGCAGTTCTTC.

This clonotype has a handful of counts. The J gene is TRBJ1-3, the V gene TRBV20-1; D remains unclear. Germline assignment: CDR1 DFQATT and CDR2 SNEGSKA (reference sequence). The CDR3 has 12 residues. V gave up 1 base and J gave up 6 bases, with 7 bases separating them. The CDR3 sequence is CSARVQINTIYF. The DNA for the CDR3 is TGCAGTGCTAGAGTACAGATAAACACCATATATTTT.

The CDR3 nucleotides read TGCAGCGTTGGGTCAGGAAGAGGGAACACTGAAGCTTTCTTT. This translates into CSVGSGRGNTEAFF. The chain links TRBV29-1 to TRBJ1-1; D is unresolved. The germline V gene has CDR1 SQVTM and CDR2 ANQGSEA. The CDR3 contains 14 residues. The V and J ends lost 4 bases and 1 base respectively, with 13 bases between them.

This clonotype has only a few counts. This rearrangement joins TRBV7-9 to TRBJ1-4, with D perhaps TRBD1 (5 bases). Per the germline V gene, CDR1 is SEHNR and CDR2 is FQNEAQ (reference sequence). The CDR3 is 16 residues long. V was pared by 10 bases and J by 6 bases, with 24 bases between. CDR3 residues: CAISLRTRDRDEKLFF. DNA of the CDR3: TGTGCCATCTCTTTAAGAACCCGGGACCGAGATGAAAAACTGTTTTTT.

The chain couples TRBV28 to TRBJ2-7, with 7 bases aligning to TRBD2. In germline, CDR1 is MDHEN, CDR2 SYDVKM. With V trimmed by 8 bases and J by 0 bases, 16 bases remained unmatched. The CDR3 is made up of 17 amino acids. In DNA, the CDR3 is TGTGCCAGCCGTCCCCCCCGGCGCGGGGGAAGCTCCTACGAGCAGTACTTC. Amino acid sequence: CASRPPRRGGSSYEQYF.

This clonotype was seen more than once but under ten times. The CDR3 reads CASSAYRDYYGYTF. The CDR3, as DNA: TGTGCCAGTAGTGCCTACAGGGATTACTATGGCTACACCTTC. The V and J genes are TRBV19 and TRBJ1-2; D possibly corresponds to TRBD1 (6 bases). Germline lookup yields CDR1 LNHDA and CDR2 SQIVND (reference sequence). CDR3 size: 14 residues. Trimming took off 5 bases at V and 3 bases at J, with 13 bases between the two ends.

The CDR3 reads CASSLEHLSTPNSPLHF. In nucleotides, the CDR3 is TGTGCCAGCAGTTTAGAGCACTTGTCGACCCCCAATTCACCCCTCCACTTT. The gene calls are TRBV12-3 or TRBV12-4 and TRBJ1-6; D is uncertain. V gave up 1 base and J gave up 7 bases, with 17 bases separating them. This CDR3 has 17 amino acids.